This TCR beta chain stems from a study of vaccination effects on CD4 cells after COVID-19. Overall study: Sequencing was preceded by expansion of antigen-specific CD4+ T cells with viral peptide pools in the ViraFEST assay.

Generated by immunoSEQ multiplex PCR, the TCRdb table keeps only in-frame clones and is missing some. The sample has about 50,000 clones, about 70% seen once. The germline V gene encodes CDR1 MNHEY and CDR2 SVGAGI. Trimming removed 0 bases at V and 6 bases at J, with 11 bases between. The CDR3 length is 15 residues. Turning to this clone: Its cognate antigen is unknown.

It was after more than nine days of culture that CD4+ T cells were isolated. Documented for the person is a PCR-confirmed SARS-CoV-2 infection occurring between March and December 2020. Vaccination of participants consisted of two doses of either the BNT162b2 or mRNA-1273 vaccine. This specimen was CD4+ T cells from PBMCs cultured without peptide, taken after COVID-19 vaccination. This rearrangement joins TRBV6-5 to TRBJ1-4, with D perhaps matching TRBD1 (5 bases). This TCR was sampled from a human donor who had a prior SARS-CoV-2 infection. DNA of the CDR3: TGTGCCAGCAGTTACTCTCCGGGACTAGATGAAAAACTGTTTTTT. Protein: CASSYSPGLDEKLFF.